This TCR beta chain appears in the sequencing data of a study of control samples from healthy donors and cancer patients. The assay was immunoSEQ multiplex PCR, and TCRdb's table has in-frame clones only and misses some. The sample consists of fewer than 200,000 clones, 88% of them appearing once. Germline trimming cut 4 bases from V and 4 bases from J; bases unmatched to any gene: 14. Germline values: CDR1 SGHRS, CDR2 YFSETQ. The CDR3 runs 17 residues. V is TRBV5-1 and J is TRBJ2-1; 7 bases agree with TRBD2. The sequencing input was blood. The TCR originated in a woman aged 25 to 39 in good health. CDR3 sequence: CASSDIMVGGRYNEQFF. CDR3 sequence (DNA): TGCGCCAGCAGCGATATTATGGTGGGAGGGCGTTACAATGAGCAGTTCTTC.